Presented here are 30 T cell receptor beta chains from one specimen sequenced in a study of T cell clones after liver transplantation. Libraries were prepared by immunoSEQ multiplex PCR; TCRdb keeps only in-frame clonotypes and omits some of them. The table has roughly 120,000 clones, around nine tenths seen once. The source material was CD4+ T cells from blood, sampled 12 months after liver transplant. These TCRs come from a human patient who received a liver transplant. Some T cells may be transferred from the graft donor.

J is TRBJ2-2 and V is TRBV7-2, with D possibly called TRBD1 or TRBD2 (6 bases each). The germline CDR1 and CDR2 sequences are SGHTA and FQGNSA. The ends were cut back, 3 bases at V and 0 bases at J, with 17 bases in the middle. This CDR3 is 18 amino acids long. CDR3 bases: TGTGCCAGCAGCTTGAGGGGGGCGGGCGGAGCGAACACCGGGGAGCTGTTTTTT. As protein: CASSLRGAGGANTGELFF.

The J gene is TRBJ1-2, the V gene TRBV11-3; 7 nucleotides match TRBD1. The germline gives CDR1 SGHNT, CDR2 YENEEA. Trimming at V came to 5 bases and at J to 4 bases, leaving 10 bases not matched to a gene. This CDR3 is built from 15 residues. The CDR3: CASSRQGGSSYGYTF. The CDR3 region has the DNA TGTGCCAGCAGCCGACAGGGAGGCAGTTCCTATGGCTACACCTTC.

The DNA of the CDR3 is TGTGCCAGCAGTGAAAGTGGCACAACTGGAGAAAAACTGTTTTTT. It specifies CASSESGTTGEKLFF. The chain couples TRBV6-1 to TRBJ1-4, with D unresolved. V lost 2 bases and J lost 8, with 15 bases in between. The CDR3 has 15 residues. Per germline, CDR1 MNHNS and CDR2 SASEGT.

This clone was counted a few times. The CDR3 reads CASKNGGQSEKLFF. The CDR3 coding sequence is TGTGCCAGCAAAAATGGGGGCCAGAGCGAAAAACTGTTTTTT. The gene calls are TRBV27 and TRBJ1-4; tentative D call: TRBD1 (6 bases). V dropped 7 bases and J dropped 8 bases, with 17 bases sitting between them. The germline V gene has CDR1 MNHEY and CDR2 SMNVEV (reference sequence). The CDR3 is 14 residues long. Full variable domain (remainder filled in from reference TRBV27 and TRBJ1-4): EAQVTQNPRYLITVTGKKLTVTCSQNMNHEYMSWYRQDPGLGLRQIYYSMNVEVTDKGDVPEGYKVSRKEKRNFPLILESPSPNQTSLYFCASKNGGQSEKLFFGSGTQLSVL.

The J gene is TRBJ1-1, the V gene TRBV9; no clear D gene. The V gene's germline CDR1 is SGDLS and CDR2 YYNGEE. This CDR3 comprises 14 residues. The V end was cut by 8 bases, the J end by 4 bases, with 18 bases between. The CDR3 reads CASSPMGSATEAFF. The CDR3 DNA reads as TGTGCCAGTTCTCCAATGGGCTCGGCCACTGAAGCTTTCTTT.

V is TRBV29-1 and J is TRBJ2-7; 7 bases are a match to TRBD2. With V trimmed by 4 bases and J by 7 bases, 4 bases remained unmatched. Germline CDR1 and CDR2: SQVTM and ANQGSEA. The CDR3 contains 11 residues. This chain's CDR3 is CSVGLAEEQYF. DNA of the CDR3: TGCAGCGTTGGTCTAGCGGAGGAGCAGTACTTC.

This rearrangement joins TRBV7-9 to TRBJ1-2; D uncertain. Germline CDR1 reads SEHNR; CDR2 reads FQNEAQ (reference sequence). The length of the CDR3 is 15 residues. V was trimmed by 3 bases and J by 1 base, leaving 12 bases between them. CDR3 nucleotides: TGTGCCAGCAGCTTTTCCAGGTCCCTTAACTATGGCTACACCTTC. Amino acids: CASSFSRSLNYGYTF.

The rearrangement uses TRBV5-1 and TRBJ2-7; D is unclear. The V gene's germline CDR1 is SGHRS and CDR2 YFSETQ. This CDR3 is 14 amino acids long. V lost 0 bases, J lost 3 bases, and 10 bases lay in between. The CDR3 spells CASSLEPQIYEQYF. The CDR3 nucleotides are TGCGCCAGCAGCTTGGAGCCTCAAATCTACGAGCAGTACTTC. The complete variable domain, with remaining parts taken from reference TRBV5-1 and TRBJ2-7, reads KAGVTQTPRYLIKTRGQQVTLSCSPISGHRSVSWYQQTPGQGLQFLFEYFSETQRNKGNFPGRFSGRQFSNSRSEMNVSTLELGDSALYLCASSLEPQIYEQYFGPGTRLTVT.

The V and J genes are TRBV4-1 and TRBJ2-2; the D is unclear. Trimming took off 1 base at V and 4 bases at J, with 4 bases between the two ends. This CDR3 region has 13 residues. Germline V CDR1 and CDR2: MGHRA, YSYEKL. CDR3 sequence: CASSQVSTGELFF. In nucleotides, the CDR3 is TGCGCCAGCAGCCAAGTCAGCACCGGGGAGCTGTTTTTT.

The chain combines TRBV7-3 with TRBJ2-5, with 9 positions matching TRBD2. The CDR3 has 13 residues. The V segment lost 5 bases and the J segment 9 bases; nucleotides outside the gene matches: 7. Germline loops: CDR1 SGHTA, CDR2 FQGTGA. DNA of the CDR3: TGTGCCAGCAGCATAGCGGGAGATTCGGCCCAGTACTTC. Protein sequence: CASSIAGDSAQYF.

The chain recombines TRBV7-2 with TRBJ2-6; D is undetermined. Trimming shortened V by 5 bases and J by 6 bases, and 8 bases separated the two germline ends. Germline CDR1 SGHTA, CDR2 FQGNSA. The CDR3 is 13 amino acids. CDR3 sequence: CASSRVTANVLTF. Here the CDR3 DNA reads TGTGCCAGCAGCCGGGTGACGGCCAACGTCCTGACTTTC.

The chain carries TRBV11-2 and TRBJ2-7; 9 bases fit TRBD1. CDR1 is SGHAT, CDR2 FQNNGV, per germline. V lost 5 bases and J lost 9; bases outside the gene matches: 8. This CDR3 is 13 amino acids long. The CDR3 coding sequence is TGTGCCAGCAGCCCAAACAGGGGGCAGGTGCAGTACTTC. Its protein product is CASSPNRGQVQYF. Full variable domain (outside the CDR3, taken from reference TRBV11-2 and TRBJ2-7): EAGVAQSPRYKIIEKRQSVAFWCNPISGHATLYWYQQILGQGPKLLIQFQNNGVVDDSQLPKDRFSAERLKGVDSTLKIQPAKLEDSAVYLCASSPNRGQVQYFGPGTRLTVT.

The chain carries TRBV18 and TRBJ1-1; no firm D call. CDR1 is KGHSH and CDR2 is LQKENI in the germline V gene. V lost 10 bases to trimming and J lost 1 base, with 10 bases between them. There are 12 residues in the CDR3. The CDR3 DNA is TGTGCCACCGACGACCCGAACACTGAAGCTTTCTTT. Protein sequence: CATDDPNTEAFF.

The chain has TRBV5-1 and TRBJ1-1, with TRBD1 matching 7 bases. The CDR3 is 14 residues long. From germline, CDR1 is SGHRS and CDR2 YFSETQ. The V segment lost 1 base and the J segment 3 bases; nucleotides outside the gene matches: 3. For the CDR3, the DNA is TGCGCCAGCAGCTTGAACAGGGGCGACACTGAAGCTTTCTTT. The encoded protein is CASSLNRGDTEAFF.

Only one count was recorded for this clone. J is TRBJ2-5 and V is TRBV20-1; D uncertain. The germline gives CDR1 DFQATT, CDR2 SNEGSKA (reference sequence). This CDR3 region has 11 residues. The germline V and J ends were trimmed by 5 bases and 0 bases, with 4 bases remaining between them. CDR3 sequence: CSARHQETQYF. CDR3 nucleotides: TGCAGTGCTCGACACCAAGAGACCCAGTACTTC.

CDR3 sequence reads: CASSQVPGSSGNTIYF. CDR3 in DNA: TGCGCCAGCAGCCAAGTTCCGGGGAGCTCTGGAAACACCATATATTTT. J is TRBJ1-3 and V is TRBV4-1, with unresolved D. The CDR3 loop spans 16 amino acids. The ends were cut back, 1 base at V and 0 bases at J, with 10 bases in the middle. CDR1 MGHRA and CDR2 YSYEKL come from the germline V gene.

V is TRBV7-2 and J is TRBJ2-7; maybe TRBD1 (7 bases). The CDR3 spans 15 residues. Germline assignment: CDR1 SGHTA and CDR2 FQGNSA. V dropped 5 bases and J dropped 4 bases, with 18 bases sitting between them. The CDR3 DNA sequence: TGTGCCAGCAGCATAAGACAGGGACTCTCTTACGAGCAGTACTTC. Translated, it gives CASSIRQGLSYEQYF.

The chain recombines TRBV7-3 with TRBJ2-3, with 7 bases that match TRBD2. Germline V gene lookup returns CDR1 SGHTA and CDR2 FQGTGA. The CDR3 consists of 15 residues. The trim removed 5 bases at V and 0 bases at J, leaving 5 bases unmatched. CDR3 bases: TGTGCCAGCAGCGAGAGCGGGACTAGCACAGATACGCAGTATTTT. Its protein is CASSESGTSTDTQYF.

In DNA, the CDR3 is TGTGCCAGCAGCTTAGATGGAAACGGCGATGGCTACACCTTC. It is translated as CASSLDGNGDGYTF. The chain carries TRBV11-3 and TRBJ1-2; unclear D gene. The V gene lost 0 bases and the J gene lost 6 bases, with 11 bases spanning the gap. The length of the CDR3 is 14 residues. Germline V gene sequence: CDR1 SGHNT, CDR2 YENEEA. Filled out from reference TRBV11-3 and TRBJ1-2, the complete variable domain reads EAGVVQSPRYKIIEKKQPVAFWCNPISGHNTLYWYLQNLGQGPELLIRYENEEAVDDSQLPKDRFSAERLKGVDSTLKIQPAELGDSAVYLCASSLDGNGDGYTFGSGTRLTVV.

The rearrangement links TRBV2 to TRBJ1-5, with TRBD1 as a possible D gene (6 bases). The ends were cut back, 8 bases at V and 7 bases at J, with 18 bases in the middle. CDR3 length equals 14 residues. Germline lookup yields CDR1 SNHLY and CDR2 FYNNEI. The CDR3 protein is CASVLEGGIQPQHF. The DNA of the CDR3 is TGTGCCAGCGTCCTGGAAGGGGGGATACAGCCCCAGCATTTT.

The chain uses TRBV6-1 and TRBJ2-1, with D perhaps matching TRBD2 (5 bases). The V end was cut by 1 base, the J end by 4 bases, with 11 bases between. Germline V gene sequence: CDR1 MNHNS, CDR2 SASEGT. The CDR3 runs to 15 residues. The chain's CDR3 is CASSEGLAQYNEQFF. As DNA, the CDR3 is TGTGCCAGCAGTGAAGGGCTAGCCCAATACAATGAGCAGTTCTTC.

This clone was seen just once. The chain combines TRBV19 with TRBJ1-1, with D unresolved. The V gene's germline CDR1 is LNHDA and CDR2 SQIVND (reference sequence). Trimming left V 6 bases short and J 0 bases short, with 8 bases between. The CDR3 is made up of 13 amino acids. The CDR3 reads CASRTGMNTEAFF. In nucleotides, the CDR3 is TGTGCCAGTAGGACGGGGATGAACACTGAAGCTTTCTTT.

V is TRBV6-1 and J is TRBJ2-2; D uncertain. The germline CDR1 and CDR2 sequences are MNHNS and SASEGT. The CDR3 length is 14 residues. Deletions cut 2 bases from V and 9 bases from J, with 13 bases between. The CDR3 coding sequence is TGTGCCAGCAGTGAATCGGCAGGCCCGAGGGAGCTGTTTTTT. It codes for CASSESAGPRELFF.

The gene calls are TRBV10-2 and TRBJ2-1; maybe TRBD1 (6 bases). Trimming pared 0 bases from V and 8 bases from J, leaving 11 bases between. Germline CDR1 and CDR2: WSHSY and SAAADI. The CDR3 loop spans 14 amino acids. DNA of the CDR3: TGCGCCAGCAGTGAGTCGAACAGGGCCCATGAGCAGTTCTTC. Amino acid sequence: CASSESNRAHEQFF.

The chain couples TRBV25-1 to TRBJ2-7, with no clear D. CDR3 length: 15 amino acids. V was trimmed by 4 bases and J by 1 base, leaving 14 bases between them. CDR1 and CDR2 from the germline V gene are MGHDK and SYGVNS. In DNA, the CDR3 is TGTGCCAGCAGTGCGCCTCGAGCCAGGTCCTACGAGCAGTACTTC. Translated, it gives CASSAPRARSYEQYF.

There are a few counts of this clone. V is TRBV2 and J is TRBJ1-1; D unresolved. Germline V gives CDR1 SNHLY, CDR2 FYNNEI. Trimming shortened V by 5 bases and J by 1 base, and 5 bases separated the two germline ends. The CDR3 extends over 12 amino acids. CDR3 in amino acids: CASSFTNTEAFF. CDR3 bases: TGTGCCAGCAGTTTTACGAACACTGAAGCTTTCTTT. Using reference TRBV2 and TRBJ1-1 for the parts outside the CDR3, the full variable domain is EPEVTQTPSHQVTQMGQEVILRCVPISNHLYFYWYRQILGQKVEFLVSFYNNEISEKSEIFDDQFSVERPDGSNFTLKIRSTKLEDSAMYFCASSFTNTEAFFGQGTRLTVV.

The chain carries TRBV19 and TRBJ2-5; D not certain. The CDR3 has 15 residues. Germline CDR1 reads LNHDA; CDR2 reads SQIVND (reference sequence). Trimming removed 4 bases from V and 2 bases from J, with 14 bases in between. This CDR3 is CASSTMSARQETQYF. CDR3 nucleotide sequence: TGTGCCAGTAGTACAATGTCAGCACGGCAAGAGACCCAGTACTTC.

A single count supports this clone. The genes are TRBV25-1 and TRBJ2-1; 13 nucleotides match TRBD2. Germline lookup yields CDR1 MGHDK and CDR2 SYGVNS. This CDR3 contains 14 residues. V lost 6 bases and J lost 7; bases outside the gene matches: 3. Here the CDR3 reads CASRLAGGKNEQFF. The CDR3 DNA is TGTGCCAGCAGACTAGCGGGAGGGAAAAATGAGCAGTTCTTC.

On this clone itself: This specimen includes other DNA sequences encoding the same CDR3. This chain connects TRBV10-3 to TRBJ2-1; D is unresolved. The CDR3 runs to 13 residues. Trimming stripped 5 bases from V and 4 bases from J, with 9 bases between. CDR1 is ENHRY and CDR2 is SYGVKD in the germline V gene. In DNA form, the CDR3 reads TGTGCCATCAGTTTGGACGGATACAATGAGCAGTTCTTC. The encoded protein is CAISLDGYNEQFF.

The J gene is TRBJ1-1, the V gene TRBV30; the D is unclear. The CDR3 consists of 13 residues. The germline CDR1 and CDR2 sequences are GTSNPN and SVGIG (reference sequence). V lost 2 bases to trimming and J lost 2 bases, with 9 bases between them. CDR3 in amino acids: CAWSIGGNTEAFF. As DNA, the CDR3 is TGTGCCTGGAGTATCGGAGGAAACACTGAAGCTTTCTTT.